The sequence of this T cell receptor beta chain was determined in a study of identical twins. Broader study findings: An excess of low generation probability was shown by twin-shared out-of-frame alpha sequences. Cord blood's abundant beta clonotypes had fewer insertions, unlike memory repertoires.

Healthy Caucasians made up all donors. Unique molecular identifiers were present on the cDNA, which also gained a universal primer site by template switching. TCRdb called the 5' RACE reads again in MiXCR, with one record for every CDR3 protein. The table records a few hundred thousand distinct CDR3 sequences, 9% to 10% of them present only once. In its sample, this clonotype was seen a few times. Its antigen is undetermined. This clonotype was obtained from a woman in her forties or fifties in good health. Sequenced: naive T cells sorted from blood.

The CDR3 DNA sequence: TGTGCCAGCAGCCAGTTCCTTGGGGCGATCGGGGAGCTGTTTTTT. It is translated as CASSQFLGAIGELFF. The V call is TRBV14, the J call TRBJ2-2; weak D call: TRBD1 (5 bases). Germline V gene sequence: CDR1 SGHDN, CDR2 FVKESK. There are 15 residues in the CDR3. Trimming removed 3 bases at V and 7 bases at J, with 15 bases between.